Each of the 10 T cell receptor beta chains below was sequenced from the same sample in a study of blood T cells in healthy people across ages. Next came a second PCR, run for roughly 6 to 11 cycles, which used a sample-barcoded 5' primer along with a J-beta primer mix. A single record per CDR3 protein comes from TCRdb applying MiXCR to the 5' RACE reads. This table holds about 1,400,000 distinct CDR3 sequences, approximately 60% found once. Sequences were obtained from blood. The receptors here all came from a man aged 18-30 years in good health.

The J gene is TRBJ2-1, the V gene TRBV12-3 or TRBV12-4; 8 bases are a match to TRBD2. J lost 5 bases, V lost 2 bases, and 8 bases had no gene match. There are 16 residues in the CDR3. The CDR3 loop reads CASSLLTGLVHNEQFF. The CDR3 region has the DNA TGTGCCAGCAGTTTACTTACGGGACTAGTGCACAATGAGCAGTTCTTC.

The rearrangement links TRBV12-3 or TRBV12-4 to TRBJ2-3; either TRBD1 or TRBD2 may fit D (5 bases each). This CDR3 region has 15 residues. V was cut by 5 bases and J by 3 bases, with 15 bases left in between. DNA for the CDR3: TGTGCCAGCAGTCACGTCGGGGCCCAGACAGATACGCAGTATTTT. Amino acid sequence: CASSHVGAQTDTQYF.

The chain carries TRBV12-3 or TRBV12-4 and TRBJ2-1; 9 bases fit TRBD1. Trimming cost V 5 bases and J 8 bases; bases outside gene matches: 10. The CDR3 has 15 residues. CDR3 DNA sequence: TGTGCCAGCAGTCCTCCGGGACAGGGTACCGATGAGCAGTTCTTC. The encoded protein is CASSPPGQGTDEQFF.

This chain uses TRBV29-1 with TRBJ2-5; D is perhaps TRBD1 or TRBD2 (7 bases each). The CDR3 has 14 amino acids. Trimming cost V 7 bases and J 4 bases, with 19 bases left between them. The germline V gene has CDR1 SQVTM and CDR2 ANQGSEA. CDR3 nucleotides: TGCAGCGCCCAGGGGGGGGGTCATCGAGAGACCCAGTACTTC. Its protein product is CSAQGGGHRETQYF.

V is TRBV6-1 and J is TRBJ1-4; 10 nucleotides agree with TRBD1. CDR1 is MNHNS, CDR2 SASEGT, per germline. The CDR3 runs to 16 residues. V gave up 5 bases and J gave up 7 bases; unmatched junction bases: 10. CDR3 region: CASSPGQGSGGEKLFF. CDR3 in DNA: TGTGCCAGCAGTCCGGGACAGGGGTCGGGTGGTGAAAAACTGTTTTTT.

In the case of this clonotype: Relative to the germline gene, one junction end is altered; a read error may explain this. The chain employs TRBV28 and TRBJ1-1; tentative D call: TRBD1 (5 bases). CDR3 length: 13 residues. Per the germline V gene, CDR1 is MDHEN and CDR2 is SYDVKM. The CDR3 coding sequence is TGTGTCAGCAATAAAAGGGGGAACACTGAAGCTTTCTTT. Protein: CVSNKRGNTEAFF.

This chain uses TRBV12-3 or TRBV12-4 with TRBJ2-3; D is unclear. The CDR3 loop spans 13 amino acids. Trimming removed 4 bases at V and 6 bases at J, with 11 bases between. CDR3 in amino acids: CASSYHSADTQYF. The CDR3 bases are TGTGCCAGCAGTTACCATAGTGCCGATACGCAGTATTTT.

J is TRBJ2-5 and V is TRBV7-2; 10 bases fit TRBD2. The CDR3 length is 16 residues. Germline loops: CDR1 SGHTA, CDR2 FQGNSA. V was pared by 1 base and J by 5 bases, with 7 bases of the junction left unmatched. As DNA, the CDR3 is TGTGCCAGCAGCTTAGTTAAGCGGGAGGGAGGTGAGACCCAGTACTTC. Translated, it gives CASSLVKREGGETQYF.

V usage is TRBV9 and J usage is TRBJ2-5; either TRBD1 or TRBD2 may fit D (5 bases each). Germline-derived CDR1 and CDR2 are SGDLS and YYNGEE. The CDR3 has 16 residues. V gave up 10 bases and J gave up 1 base, with 23 bases separating them. The DNA of the CDR3 is TGTGCCGGATCACCCTCCTTCTACGGGGCCCAAGAGACCCAGTACTTC. This translates into CAGSPSFYGAQETQYF.

In its sample, this clonotype was seen a few times. The chain carries TRBV12-3 or TRBV12-4 and TRBJ2-1, with a weak D call TRBD2 (6 bases). The CDR3 covers 13 residues. The CDR3 DNA reads TGTACCTGCGGGGATAGCTCCTACAATGAGCAGTTCTTC. It yields the protein CTCGDSSYNEQFF.